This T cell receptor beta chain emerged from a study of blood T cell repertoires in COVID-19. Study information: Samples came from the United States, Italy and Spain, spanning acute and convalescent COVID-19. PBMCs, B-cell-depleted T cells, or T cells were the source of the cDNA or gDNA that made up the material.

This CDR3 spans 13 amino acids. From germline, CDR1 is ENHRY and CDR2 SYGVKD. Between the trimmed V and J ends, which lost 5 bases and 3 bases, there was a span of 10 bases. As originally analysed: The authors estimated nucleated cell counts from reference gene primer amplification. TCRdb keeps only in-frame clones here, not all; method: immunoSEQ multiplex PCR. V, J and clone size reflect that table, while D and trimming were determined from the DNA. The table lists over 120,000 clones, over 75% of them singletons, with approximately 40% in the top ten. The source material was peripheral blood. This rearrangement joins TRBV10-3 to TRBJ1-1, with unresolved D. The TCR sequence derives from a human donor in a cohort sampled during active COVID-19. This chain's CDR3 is CAISPRDYTEAFF. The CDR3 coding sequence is TGTGCCATCAGTCCGAGGGATTACACTGAAGCTTTCTTT.